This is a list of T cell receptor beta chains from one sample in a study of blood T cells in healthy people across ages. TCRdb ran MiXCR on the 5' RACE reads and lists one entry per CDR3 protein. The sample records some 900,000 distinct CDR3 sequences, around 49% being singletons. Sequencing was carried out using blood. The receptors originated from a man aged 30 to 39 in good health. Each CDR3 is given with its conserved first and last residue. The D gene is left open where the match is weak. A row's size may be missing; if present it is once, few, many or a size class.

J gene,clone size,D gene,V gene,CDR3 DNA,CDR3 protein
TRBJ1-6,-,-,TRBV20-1,TGCAGTGCTAGAGGAGTGGGGGGCCAAGGTTCACCCCTCCACTTT,CSARGVGGQGSPLHF
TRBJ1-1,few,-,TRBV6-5,TGTGCCAGCAGTAAACCGGGACAAATGAACACTGAAGCTTTCTTT,CASSKPGQMNTEAFF
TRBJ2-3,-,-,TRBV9,TGTGCCAGCAGCGTAGCTTTGATAGATACGCAGTATTTT,CASSVALIDTQYF
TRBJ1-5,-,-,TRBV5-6,TGTGCCAGCAGCTTCTTGAATCAGCCCCCGCATTTT,CASSFLNQPPHF
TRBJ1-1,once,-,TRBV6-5,TGTGCCAGCAGCCCGACCTCAGGTTGGACTGAAGCTTTCTTT,CASSPTSGWTEAFF
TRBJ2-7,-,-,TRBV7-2,TGTGCCAGCAGCTTAGACTATCGCCCAACTGGGTCCTACGAGCAGTACTTC,CASSLDYRPTGSYEQYF
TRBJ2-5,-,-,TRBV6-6,TGTGCCAGCAGAAAAGGTGCGGGGACATTACTAGAGACCCAGTACTTC,CASRKGAGTLLETQYF
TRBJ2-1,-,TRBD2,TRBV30,TGTGCCTGGCTTAGCGGGGGCGGATTCTCCTACAATGAGCAGTTCTTC,CAWLSGGGFSYNEQFF
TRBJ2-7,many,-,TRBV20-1,TGCAGTGCTCCGGACAGAAGCTCCTACGAGCAGTACTTC,CSAPDRSSYEQYF
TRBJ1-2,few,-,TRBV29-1,TGCAGCGTTGAAGGGACAGCTAGTGACGGCTACACCTTC,CSVEGTASDGYTF
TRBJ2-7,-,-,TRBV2,TGTGCCAGCAGTGAAGGTCAGCGGAGCGAGCAGTACTTC,CASSEGQRSEQYF
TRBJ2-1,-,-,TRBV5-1,TGCGCCAGCAGCTTTTCAGGGGATGAGCAGTTCTTC,CASSFSGDEQFF
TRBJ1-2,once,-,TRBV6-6,TGTGCCAGCAGTCCAAACAGGGTTGAGAACTATGGCTACACCTTC,CASSPNRVENYGYTF
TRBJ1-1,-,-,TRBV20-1,TGCAGTGTTACACAGGGTAGGGCCATGAACACTGAAGCTTTCTTT,CSVTQGRAMNTEAFF
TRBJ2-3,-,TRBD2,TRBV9,TGTGCCAGCAGCGTATATCATAGCGGGGTGATCACAGATACGCAGTATTTT,CASSVYHSGVITDTQYF
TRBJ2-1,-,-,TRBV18,TGTGCCAGCTCACCACCCGGGGCAGGGCAAGGGTTCTTC,CASSPPGAGQGFF
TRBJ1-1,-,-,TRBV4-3,TGCGCCAGCAGCCAAGTTTTTCCAGAGAACACTGAAGCTTTCTTT,CASSQVFPENTEAFF
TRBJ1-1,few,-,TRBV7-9,TGTGCCAGCAGCTTAGCTGGGGCCACTGAAGCTTTCTTT,CASSLAGATEAFF
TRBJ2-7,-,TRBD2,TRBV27,TGTGCCAGCAGTTCCGACGGACGGGGGGCCTACGAGCAGTACTTC,CASSSDGRGAYEQYF
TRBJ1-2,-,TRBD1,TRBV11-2,TGTGCCAGCAGCTTAGAGGGCAGGGGGCGTGGCTACACCTTC,CASSLEGRGRGYTF
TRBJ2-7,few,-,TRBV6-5,TGTGCCAGCAGTCGACCTAGGTCCTACGAGCAGTACTTC,CASSRPRSYEQYF
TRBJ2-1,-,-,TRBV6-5,TGTGCCAGCAGTTACGCGGTGGAGGGGAGTATGCAGTTCTTC,CASSYAVEGSMQFF
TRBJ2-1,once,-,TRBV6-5,TGTGCCAGTAGTTACTCGACTGGGGGGGCCAATGAGCAGTTCTTC,CASSYSTGGANEQFF
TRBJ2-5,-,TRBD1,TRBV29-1,TGCAGCGTTGAGGGGACAGGCCGTTGGAGTTACAATGAGCAGTACTTC,CSVEGTGRWSYNEQYF
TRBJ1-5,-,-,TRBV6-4,TGTGCCAGCAGTGACCCAGCGGGGGGCAATCAGCCCCAGCATTTT,CASSDPAGGNQPQHF
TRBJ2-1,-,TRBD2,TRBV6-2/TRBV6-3,TGTGCCAGCAGTGACCATTTTAGCGGGGCCGACAATGAGCAGTTCTTC,CASSDHFSGADNEQFF
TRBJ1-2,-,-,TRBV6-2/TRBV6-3,TGTGCCAGCAATCAACGAGGAGTAGGCTACACCTTC,CASNQRGVGYTF
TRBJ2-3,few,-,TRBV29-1,TGCAGCTCCCACACAGATACGCAGTATTTT,CSSHTDTQYF
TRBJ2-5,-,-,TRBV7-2,TGTGCCAGCAGCCCAGAGGAGACTGACCATGAGACCCAGTACTTC,CASSPEETDHETQYF
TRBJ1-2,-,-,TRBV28,TGTGCCGGCACCGTTGCCTCACAGGGCGGCTACACCTTC,CAGTVASQGGYTF
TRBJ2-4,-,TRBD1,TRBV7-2,TGTGCCAGCAGGCCGGGACAGAGTCATAGGGTGGACATTCAGTACTTC,CASRPGQSHRVDIQYF
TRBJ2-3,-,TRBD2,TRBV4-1,TGCGCCAGCAGCCAGGCCGGGACTAGAGTTCCTAGCACAGATACGCAGTATTTT,CASSQAGTRVPSTDTQYF
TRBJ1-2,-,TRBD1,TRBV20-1,TGCAGTGCCCCTCAGCAGGGATGGGACAGTAATGGCTACACCTTC,CSAPQQGWDSNGYTF
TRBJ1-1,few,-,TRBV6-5,TGTGCCAGCAGCAAGTACCGGGATGGGGAAGCTTTCTTT,CASSKYRDGEAFF
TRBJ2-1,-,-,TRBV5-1,TGCGCCAGCAGCTTGGACGGTGGGAGGAACAATGAGCAGTTCTTC,CASSLDGGRNNEQFF
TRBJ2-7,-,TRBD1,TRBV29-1,TGCAGCGTTGCGACACAGGGGAACGAGCAGTACTTC,CSVATQGNEQYF
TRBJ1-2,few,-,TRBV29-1,TGCAGCGTTCCCTCCGGACAGACCTATGGCTACACCTTC,CSVPSGQTYGYTF
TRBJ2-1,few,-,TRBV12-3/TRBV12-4,TGTGCCAGCAGTTTAGTGCGTGGGAACAATGAGCAGTTCTTC,CASSLVRGNNEQFF
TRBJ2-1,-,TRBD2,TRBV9,TGTGCCAGCAGCGTAGTCGGGGGGGCCTACAATGAGCAGTTCTTC,CASSVVGGAYNEQFF
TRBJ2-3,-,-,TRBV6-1,TGTGCCAACAGTGAAGCGGGACAGAGTTATACGCAGTATTTT,CANSEAGQSYTQYF
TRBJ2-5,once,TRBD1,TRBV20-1,TGCAGTGCTAGGGCAATGGACAGGGATCAACAGCAGTACTTC,CSARAMDRDQQQYF
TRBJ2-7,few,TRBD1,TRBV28,TGTGCCAGCAGATGGGAACAGGGGGAATCCGAGCAGTACTTC,CASRWEQGESEQYF
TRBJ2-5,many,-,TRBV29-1,TGCAGCACAAAAAGGGGCCCCGAGACCCAGTACTTC,CSTKRGPETQYF
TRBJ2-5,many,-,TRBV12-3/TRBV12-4,TGTGCCAGCAGCTTTTCTGGAGAGACCCAGTACTTC,CASSFSGETQYF
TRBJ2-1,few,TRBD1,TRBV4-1,TGCGCCAGCAGCCAAGATAGGGAACGGACAGGGCTAAATGAGCAGTTCTTC,CASSQDRERTGLNEQFF
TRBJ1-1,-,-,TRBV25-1,TGTGCCAGCAGTGAATATCGGGCGGCCAGAAGGACTGAAGCTTTCTTT,CASSEYRAARRTEAFF
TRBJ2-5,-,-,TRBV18,TGTGCCAGCTCACCAAACAGCCAAGAGACCCAGTACTTC,CASSPNSQETQYF
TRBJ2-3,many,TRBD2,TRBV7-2,TGTGCCAGCAGCTTACAGACTAGCCCCACAGATACGCAGTATTTT,CASSLQTSPTDTQYF
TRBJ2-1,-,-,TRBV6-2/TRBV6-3,TGTGCCAGCAGTACCCCGGGACAATTACTTTACGAGCAGTTCTTC,CASSTPGQLLYEQFF
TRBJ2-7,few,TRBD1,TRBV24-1,TGTGCCACCAGTGATTCGAGACAGGGCTACGAGCAGTACTTC,CATSDSRQGYEQYF
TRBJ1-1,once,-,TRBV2,TGTGCCAGCAGTCCTACCGGGCTAGGGACTGAAGCTTTCTTT,CASSPTGLGTEAFF
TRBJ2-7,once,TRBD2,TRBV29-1,TGCAGCGTTGATCGAGCGGGGGGCTCCTACGAGCAGTACTTC,CSVDRAGGSYEQYF
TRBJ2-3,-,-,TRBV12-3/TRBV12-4,TGTGCCAGCAGCCACACCACAATAGATACGCAGTATTTT,CASSHTTIDTQYF
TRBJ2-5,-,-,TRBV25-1,TGTGCCAGCATTGGGGAGACCCAGTACTTC,CASIGETQYF